A single sample is the source of the 8 T cell receptor beta chains below, sequenced in a study of identical twins. TCRdb analysed the 5' RACE reads with MiXCR anew, one entry per CDR3 protein. The sample has roughly 700,000 distinct CDR3 sequences, over 8.5% seen once. Separately, the same data were catalogued under a study of yellow fever vaccine responses in identical twins.

Sequenced sample: PBMCs. These TCRs come from a woman under 30 in good health.

This clonotype has a handful of counts. The chain employs TRBV15 and TRBJ2-1; 7 nucleotides line up with TRBD2. In germline, CDR1 is LNHNV, CDR2 YYDKDF (reference sequence). The CDR3 length is 15 residues. The ends lost 0 bases at V and 3 bases at J; junction bases unmatched: 2. This chain's CDR3 is CATSREQRDYNEQFF. The CDR3 bases are TGTGCCACCAGCAGAGAACAGCGGGACTACAATGAGCAGTTCTTC.

This clonotype was seen ten or more times. The chain combines TRBV19 with TRBJ2-6, with a tentative D call TRBD1 (5 bases). Per the germline V gene, CDR1 is LNHDA and CDR2 is SQIVND (reference sequence). Trimming shortened V by 6 bases and J by 4 bases, and 10 bases separated the two germline ends. There are 14 residues in the CDR3. The CDR3 DNA reads as TGTGCCAGTAGACTGGGGCCCGGGGCCAACGTCCTGACTTTC. Its protein product is CASRLGPGANVLTF.

This clonotype came up a few times. The CDR3: CASSPGGGTGSYEQYF. CDR3 nucleotide sequence: TGTGCCAGCAGCCCCGGAGGCGGGACAGGGAGCTACGAGCAGTACTTC. The chain combines TRBV4-2 with TRBJ2-7; TRBD1 matches at 9 bases. The CDR3 totals 16 residues. The germline CDR1 and CDR2 sequences are LGHNA and YNFKEQ. The V gene end was trimmed by 4 bases and the J gene end by 3 bases; junction bases not matched to a gene: 10.

The V gene is TRBV7-6, the J gene TRBJ2-3, with 10 bases lining up with TRBD2. With 5 bases clipped from V and 2 bases from J, the junction kept 10 bases outside the gene matches. Germline values: CDR1 SGHVS, CDR2 FNYEAQ. This CDR3 spans 17 amino acids. Here the CDR3 DNA reads TGTGCCAGCAGCGAGCGGACTAGCGGTCCTTCCACAGATACGCAGTATTTT. The encoded protein is CASSERTSGPSTDTQYF.

This chain's CDR3 is CASRKERGVLADTQYF. The DNA of the CDR3 is TGTGCCAGCAGGAAGGAGCGGGGGGTTCTGGCAGATACGCAGTATTTT. The chain recombines TRBV2 with TRBJ2-3; 9 nucleotides match TRBD2. The V and J ends lost 6 bases and 4 bases, in that order; junction bases with no gene match: 11. This CDR3 has 16 amino acids. Germline V lookup: CDR1 SNHLY, CDR2 FYNNEI.

Comments on this clonotype: This sequence may be a read error, since a much larger clone differs from it by one base. The chain combines TRBV6-5 with TRBJ2-1, with 7 bases that match TRBD1. This CDR3 spans 15 amino acids. The germline gives CDR1 MNHEY, CDR2 SVGAGI. The CDR3 bases are TGTACCAGCAGTTCGGGACAGAAACTCTACAATGAGCAGTTCTTC. Translation gives CTSSSGQKLYNEQFF.

This clonotype occurred a few times. This chain uses TRBV20-1 with TRBJ2-1, with TRBD1 identical over 10 bases. V lost 5 bases and J lost 7; bases outside the gene matches: 8. Germline values: CDR1 DFQATT, CDR2 SNEGSKA (reference sequence). There are 14 residues in the CDR3. The CDR3 region has the DNA TGCAGTGCTCTACGGGACAGGGGTAGAAATGAGCAGTTCTTC. Residues: CSALRDRGRNEQFF.

This clonotype was observed a handful of times. This chain joins TRBV7-2 and TRBJ2-1, with a weak D call TRBD2 (5 bases). V dropped 4 bases and J dropped 2 bases, with 15 bases sitting between them. The CDR3 contains 16 residues. Germline loops: CDR1 SGHTA, CDR2 FQGNSA. CDR3 nucleotides: TGTGCCAGCAGCTCATCGGGAACGGAGACCTACAATGAGCAGTTCTTC. Amino acids: CASSSSGTETYNEQFF.